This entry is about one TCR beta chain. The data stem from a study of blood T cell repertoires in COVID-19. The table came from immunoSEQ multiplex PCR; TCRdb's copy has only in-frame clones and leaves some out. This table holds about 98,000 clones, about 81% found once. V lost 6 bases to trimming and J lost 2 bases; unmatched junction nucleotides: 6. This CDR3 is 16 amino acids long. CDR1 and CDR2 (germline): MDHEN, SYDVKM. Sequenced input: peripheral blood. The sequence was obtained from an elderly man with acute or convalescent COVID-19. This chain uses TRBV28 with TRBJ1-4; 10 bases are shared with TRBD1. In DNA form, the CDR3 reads TGTGCCAGCAGCGTGACAGGGGGCTTGACTAATGAAAAACTGTTTTTT. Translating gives CASSVTGGLTNEKLFF.